This T cell receptor beta chain was observed in a study of T-cell memory formation after mild COVID-19 (dated by TCRdb to the early 2020s). Some background on the complete study: TCR sequence clusters from the two donors were found to be largely donor specific. In two donors, T-cell clones that expanded and contracted after mild COVID-19 were followed by sequencing TCRalpha and TCRbeta repertoires longitudinally. Two young, previously healthy adult volunteers, one female and one male, were included in the cohort. Broad study findings and their caveats: The study covered only a couple of mild cases, and larger cohorts including severe cases with pre-infection samples were considered necessary. Some responding clones were found in pre-infection memory, which suggests that pre-existing cross-reactive memory T cells took part in the SARS-CoV-2 response. Contracting CD4+ clones appeared mostly in the CM and EM memory subsets, whereas CD8+ clones were enriched in EMRA. From day 15 to 85, contracting clones showed balanced CD4/CD8 phenotypes, whereas a second wave of clones that expanded from day 15 to 37 leaned towards CD4+. Whether the second-wave clones peaking on day 37 were SARS-CoV-2 specific was not confirmed.

Ficoll-Paque density gradient centrifugation was the method used to isolate PBMCs. The CDR1 and CDR2 encoded by the germline V gene (reference sequence) are SSHAT and FNYEAQ. The CDR3 runs 13 amino acids, cysteine and phenylalanine included. The only DNA kept is the CDR3, 39 bases in frame from the first base. This clonotype was picked up a small number of times. It lacks a known antigen. Its ends do not fully match the called genes, so a read error is possible. The sequencer was an Illumina NovaSeq 6000. TCRalpha and TCRbeta cDNA libraries were built by 5'RACE with constant-segment primers, adding sample barcodes and unique molecular identifiers. RNA was extracted from every sample with Trizol reagent. Libraries were amplified in two PCR steps, with a second sample barcode and Illumina TruSeq adapters added in the second step. Libraries were sequenced on an Illumina NovaSeq with 2 x 150 bp paired-end reads. On the authors' methods: The reads were demultiplexed and collapsed into UMI-guided consensus sequences using migec v1.2.7. With mixcr v2.1.11, UMI consensuses were aligned to TRA and TRB V and J templates and assembled into clonotypes. A clonotype was counted as expanded or contracted only if both edgeR and NoisET called the change significant, with noise models trained on biological replicates. edgeR calls used a false discovery rate-adjusted p below 0.01 and a log2 fold-change threshold of 1. As an exploratory analysis of dynamics, max-normalized trajectories of the 1000 most abundant clonotypes were examined with PCA combined with hierarchical clustering. Separately sequenced CD4+ and CD8+ repertoires were used to assign the CD4 or CD8 phenotype of responding clones. The public reads were reanalyzed by TCRdb: fastp trimming at Q25, MiXCR alignment, in-frame beta chains only. Duplicate CDR3 protein sequences are folded into a single record with the most common DNA and genes. Here the V and J calls rest on TCRdb's processing, not on the authors' analysis. The sample table contains some 290,000 distinct CDR3 sequences; only one count was recorded for under 20% of them. Of the sample, approximately 25% is held by the ten largest clones.

The V and J segments used are TRBV7-7 and TRBJ2-5; the central 9 bases match TRBD2. The material sequenced was PBMCs or a T cell subset sorted from them (not recorded which). This receptor was obtained from a man aged 18 to 29 who had mild COVID-19 (a few samples of this study predate the infection). The sample titles of this study are shuffled in the database, so cell type and time point are left out; the donor was told from shared clones. CDR3 region: CASRLAGQETQYF. The bases read TGTGCTAGCAGGCTAGCGGGGCAAGAGACCCAGTACTTC.